This T cell receptor (beta chain) was recorded in a study of blood T cell repertoires in COVID-19. Across the whole study: The samples span acute and convalescent COVID-19 from the United States, Italy and Spain. PBMCs, B-cell-depleted T cells, or T cells were the source of the cDNA or gDNA that made up the material.

CDR1 SEHNR and CDR2 FQNEAQ come from the germline V gene (reference sequence). The CDR3 length is 16 residues. Trimming pared 5 bases from V and 3 bases from J, leaving 17 bases between. Per the study methods: How many nucleated cells were present was estimated from reference gene primer amplification. Measured with immunoSEQ multiplex PCR; TCRdb has only the in-frame clones, and not every one. That table furnishes V, J and clone size, whereas the DNA furnished D and trimming. Of approximately 88,000 clones in the sample, 87% were seen once. This clone was observed a single time. The chain combines TRBV7-9 with TRBJ2-1; a possible D gene is TRBD2 (6 bases). The sequenced material came from peripheral blood. The sequence came from a male donor with acute or convalescent COVID-19. The CDR3, as DNA: TGTGCCAGCAGCCCCGATCGGGGGTCCGGCTACAATGAGCAGTTCTTC. It specifies CASSPDRGSGYNEQFF.